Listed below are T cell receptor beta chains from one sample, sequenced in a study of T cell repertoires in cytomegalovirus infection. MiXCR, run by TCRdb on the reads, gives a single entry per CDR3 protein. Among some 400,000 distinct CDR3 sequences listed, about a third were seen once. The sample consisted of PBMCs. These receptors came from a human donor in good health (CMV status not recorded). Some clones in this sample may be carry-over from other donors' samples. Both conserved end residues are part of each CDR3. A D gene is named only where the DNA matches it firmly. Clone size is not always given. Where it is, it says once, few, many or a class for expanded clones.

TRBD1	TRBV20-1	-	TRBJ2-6	CSAQGQDPRGANVLTF	TGCAGTGCCCAGGGACAGGATCCCAGGGGGGCCAACGTCCTGACTTTC
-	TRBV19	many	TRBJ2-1	CASSIPSGTLNNEQFF	TGTGCCAGTAGTATCCCGAGCGGAACACTTAACAATGAGCAGTTCTTC
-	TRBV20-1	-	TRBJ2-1	CSATRTQSEQFF	TGCAGTGCTACCAGGACCCAAAGTGAGCAGTTCTTC
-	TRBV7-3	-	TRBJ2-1	CASSLGGGRDEQFF	TGTGCCAGCAGCTTGGGCGGGGGCAGGGATGAGCAGTTCTTC
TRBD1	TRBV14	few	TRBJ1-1	CASSHRQGAGTEAFF	TGTGCCAGCAGCCATAGACAGGGGGCAGGGACTGAAGCTTTCTTT
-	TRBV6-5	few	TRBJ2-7	CASSRFNGGSYEQYF	TGTGCCAGCAGCCGATTTAACGGGGGATCCTACGAGCAGTACTTC
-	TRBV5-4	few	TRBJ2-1	CASSAGQPSYNEQFF	TGTGCCAGCAGCGCGGGACAACCCTCCTACAATGAGCAGTTCTTC
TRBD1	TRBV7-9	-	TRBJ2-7	CASILRGQDYEQYF	TGTGCCAGCATCTTAAGGGGACAGGATTACGAGCAGTACTTC
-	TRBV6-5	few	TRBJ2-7	CASRPSSGQQYF	TGTGCCAGCAGACCCAGCTCAGGGCAGCAGTACTTC
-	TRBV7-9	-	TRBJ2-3	CASSLLRASDTQYF	TGTGCCAGCAGCTTACTCAGGGCGAGTGATACGCAGTATTTT
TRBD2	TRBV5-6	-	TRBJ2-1	CASSLEGTSDEQFF	TGTGCCAGCAGCTTGGAAGGGACTAGTGATGAGCAGTTCTTC
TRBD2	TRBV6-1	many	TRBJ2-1	CASTRLAGGRNEQFF	TGTGCCAGCACCCGGCTAGCGGGGGGGCGCAATGAGCAGTTCTTC
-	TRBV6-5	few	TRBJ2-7	CASSYSTGRASEQYF	TGTGCCAGCAGTTACTCGACGGGCAGGGCCTCCGAGCAGTACTTC
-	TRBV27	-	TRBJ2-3	CASSSYWASTDTQYF	TGTGCCAGCAGTTCGTACTGGGCTAGCACAGATACGCAGTATTTT
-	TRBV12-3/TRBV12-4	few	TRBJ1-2	CASSLALVDGYTF	TGTGCCAGCAGTTTAGCGCTCGTGGATGGCTACACCTTC
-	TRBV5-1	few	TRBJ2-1	CASRPGHSMQGEFF	TGCGCCAGCAGGCCGGGACATAGCATGCAAGGGGAGTTCTTC
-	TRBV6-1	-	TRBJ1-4	CASSVPDDNEKLLF	TGTGCCAGCAGTGTGCCGGATGATAATGAAAAACTGTTATTT
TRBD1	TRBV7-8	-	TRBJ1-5	CASSLRSRSRDREGNQPQHF	TGTGCCAGCAGCCTAAGAAGCCGGTCCCGGGACAGGGAAGGCAATCAGCCCCAGCATTTT
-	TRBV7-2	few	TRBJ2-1	CASSFPHLGGNEQFF	TGTGCCAGCAGCTTCCCCCACCTAGGAGGTAATGAGCAGTTCTTC
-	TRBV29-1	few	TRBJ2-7	CSIQGPHYEQYF	TGCAGCATACAGGGTCCCCACTACGAGCAGTACTTC
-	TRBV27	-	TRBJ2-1	CASSPSYDNEQFF	TGTGCCAGCAGTCCCAGCTATGACAATGAGCAGTTCTTC
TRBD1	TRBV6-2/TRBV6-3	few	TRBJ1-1	CASSSPGTVSTEAFF	TGTGCCAGCAGTTCTCCCGGGACAGTCTCCACTGAAGCTTTCTTT
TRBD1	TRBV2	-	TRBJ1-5	CASSEFAGGAYQPQHF	TGTGCCAGCAGTGAATTTGCAGGGGGCGCTTATCAGCCCCAGCATTTT
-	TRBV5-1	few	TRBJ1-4	CASSFLGVTNEKLFF	TGCGCCAGCAGCTTCTTAGGCGTAACTAATGAAAAACTGTTTTTT
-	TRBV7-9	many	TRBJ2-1	CASSFLGRYANNEQFF	TGTGCCAGCAGCTTTTTGGGGCGGTATGCGAACAATGAGCAGTTCTTC
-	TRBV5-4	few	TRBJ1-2	CASSRPDLTDYYTF	TGTGCCAGCAGCCGACCCGATCTTACTGATTATTACACCTTC
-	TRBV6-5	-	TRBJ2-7	CASSYGRRAYEQYF	TGTGCCAGCAGTTACGGGCGGCGTGCCTACGAGCAGTACTTC
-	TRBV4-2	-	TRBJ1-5	CASSPGWTSNQPQHF	TGTGCCAGCAGCCCCGGGTGGACAAGCAATCAGCCCCAGCATTTT
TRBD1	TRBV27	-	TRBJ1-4	CASSTRDRGPEKLFF	TGTGCCAGCAGTACCCGGGACAGGGGGCCTGAAAAACTGTTTTTT
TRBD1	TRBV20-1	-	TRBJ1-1	CSAGHRGKTEAFF	TGCAGTGCTGGACACAGGGGGAAGACTGAAGCTTTCTTT
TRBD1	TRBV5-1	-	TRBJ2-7	CASSLGTGLIEQYF	TGCGCCAGCAGCTTGGGGACAGGGCTTATCGAGCAGTACTTC
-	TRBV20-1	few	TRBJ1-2	CSARRPPGAGYTF	TGCAGTGCTAGGCGACCCCCGGGGGCTGGCTACACCTTC
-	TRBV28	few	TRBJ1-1	CASPPKGGSTEAFF	TGTGCCAGCCCTCCAAAGGGTGGTAGCACTGAAGCTTTCTTT
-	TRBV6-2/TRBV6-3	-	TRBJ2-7	CASSSPGTLSSYEQYF	TGTGCCAGCAGTTCCCCCGGGACTCTGAGCTCCTACGAGCAGTACTTC
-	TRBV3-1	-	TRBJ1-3	CASSQQWASGNTIYF	TGTGCCAGCAGCCAACAGTGGGCATCTGGAAACACCATATATTTT
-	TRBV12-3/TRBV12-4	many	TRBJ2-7	CASSLRLEQYF	TGTGCCAGCAGTTTGCGTCTCGAGCAGTACTTC
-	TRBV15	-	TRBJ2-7	CATSRVASSYEQYF	TGTGCCACCAGCAGAGTTGCGAGCTCCTACGAGCAGTACTTC
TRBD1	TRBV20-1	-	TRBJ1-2	CSARDTKQGAQGYTF	TGCAGTGCTAGAGATACGAAGCAGGGGGCGCAGGGCTACACCTTC
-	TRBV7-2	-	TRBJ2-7	CASSLGQLSNSYEQYF	TGTGCCAGCAGCTTAGGCCAGCTGAGTAATTCCTACGAGCAGTACTTC
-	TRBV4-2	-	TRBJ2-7	CASSQDLASNGEQYF	TGTGCCAGCAGCCAAGATCTCGCTAGCAACGGCGAGCAGTACTTC
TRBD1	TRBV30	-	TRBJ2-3	CAWRGPGQGADTQYF	TGTGCCTGGAGAGGGCCGGGACAGGGGGCAGATACGCAGTATTTT
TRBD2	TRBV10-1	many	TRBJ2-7	CASSASSGTNHSPYEQYF	TGCGCCAGCAGCGCCTCAAGCGGGACCAATCACTCTCCCTACGAGCAGTACTTC
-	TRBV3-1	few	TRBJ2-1	CASSQTRGFSSYNEQFF	TGTGCCAGCAGCCAAACTCGGGGTTTTAGCTCCTACAATGAGCAGTTCTTC
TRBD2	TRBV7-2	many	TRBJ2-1	CASSAQRGAQSYNEQFF	TGTGCCAGCAGCGCTCAGCGGGGGGCGCAATCCTACAATGAGCAGTTCTTC
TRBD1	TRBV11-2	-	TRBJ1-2	CASSSQDRGLDYYGYTF	TGTGCCAGCAGCTCCCAGGACAGGGGGCTAGATTACTATGGCTACACCTTC
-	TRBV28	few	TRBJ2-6	CAISTGTSGANVLTF	TGTGCCATCTCAACGGGCACCTCTGGGGCCAACGTCCTGACTTTC
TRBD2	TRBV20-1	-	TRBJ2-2	CSASLGLANTGDLFF	TGCAGTGCTAGCCTGGGACTAGCGAACACCGGGGACCTGTTTTTT
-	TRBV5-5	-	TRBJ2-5	CASRSRETQYF	TGTGCCAGCCGCAGTAGGGAGACCCAGTACTTC
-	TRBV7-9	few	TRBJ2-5	CASSSPRGSEETQYF	TGTGCCAGCAGCTCACCTCGGGGCTCGGAGGAGACCCAGTACTTC
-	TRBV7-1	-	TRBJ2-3	CASSPGDEDTQYF	TGTGCCAGCAGCCCTGGGGATGAAGATACGCAGTATTTT
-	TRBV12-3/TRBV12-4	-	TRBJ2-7	CASSFLAVSYEQYF	TGTGCCAGCAGTTTTCTAGCCGTGTCCTACGAGCAGTACTTC
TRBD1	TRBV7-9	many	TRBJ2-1	CASSWGLTGGLNEQFF	TGTGCCAGCAGTTGGGGGTTGACAGGGGGTTTGAATGAGCAGTTCTTC